This T cell receptor beta chain comes out of a study of blood T cell repertoires in COVID-19. Overall study: Researchers got acute and convalescent COVID-19 samples from the United States, Italy and Spain. PBMCs, B-cell-depleted T cells, or T cells were the source of the cDNA or gDNA that made up the material.

Under the authors' procedure: Reference gene primer amplification gave estimated nucleated cell counts. Sequencing was performed with immunoSEQ multiplex PCR; in TCRdb, only in-frame clones are kept and a portion is missing. V, J and clone size were drawn from that table, and D and trimming were deduced from the DNA. The sample comprises around 300,000 clones, around 85% of which are singletons, and less than 4.5% rests with the top ten. The table lists this clone with a few counts. Germline CDR1 is SGHRS and CDR2 is YFSETQ. J lost 2 bases, V lost 4 bases, and 3 bases had no gene match. The CDR3 has 15 amino acids.

The sample was peripheral blood. This TCR was recovered from a woman in her forties or fifties with active or convalescent COVID-19. The chain employs TRBV5-1 and TRBJ2-6; TRBD1 matches at 7 bases. The CDR3 nucleotides read TGCGCCAGCAGCCCCACAGGGGCTGGGGCCAACGTCCTGACTTTC. As protein: CASSPTGAGANVLTF.